This TCR beta chain was obtained from a study of blood T cell repertoires in COVID-19. Assignment of participants to cohorts was predicated upon participant-reported clinical history. During the 2 weeks before they entered the study, exposed participants had met someone with a PCR-confirmed or clinician-diagnosed COVID-19 case. CDR1 and CDR2 from the germline V gene are SGHNT and YENEEA. The CDR3 is made up of 14 amino acids. Trimming cost V 5 bases and J 7 bases; bases outside gene matches: 6. In the source study's methods: Amplification with reference gene primers provided the estimates of nucleated cell counts. Clones were sequenced by immunoSEQ multiplex PCR, and TCRdb holds only the in-frame ones, with some missing. The V and J calls and clone size come from that table; D and trimming were worked out from the DNA. The table records around 240,000 clones, 80% to 90% of them present only once.

This chain uses TRBV11-3 with TRBJ2-2; 8 bases line up with TRBD1. The sequencing sample was made of PBMCs or T cells enriched from blood (not recorded which). This TCR was sampled from a man in his fifties who had been exposed to COVID-19. The CDR3 DNA sequence: TGTGCCAGCAGCCCCGGACAGGGTGGCGGGGAGCTGTTTTTT. It yields the protein CASSPGQGGGELFF.